The rows below give T cell receptor beta chains drawn from one sample of a study of blood T cell repertoires in COVID-19. The protocol was immunoSEQ multiplex PCR, while the TCRdb copy is restricted to in-frame clones and leaves out a portion. The sample includes 140,000 to 150,000 clones, approximately 90% seen only once; the top ten take less than 0.95%. Source material: peripheral blood. These receptors were obtained from a woman aged 45 to 65 with acute or convalescent COVID-19. CDR3s include the opening cysteine and the closing phenylalanine or tryptophan.

v_call: TRBV6-6; cdr3_aa: CASILTIATNEKLFF
v_call: TRBV6-5; cdr3_aa: CASSTGPSYEQYF
v_call: TRBV9; cdr3_aa: CASSVGSGTSGSREQFF
v_call: TRBV7-9; cdr3_aa: CASSLTWGQTNYGYTF
v_call: TRBV6-5; cdr3_aa: CASSSLAGMTDTQYF
v_call: TRBV7-6; cdr3_aa: CASSPTGTGDLYGYTF
v_call: TRBV9; cdr3_aa: CASSVSLGQGADTQYF
v_call: TRBV5-4; cdr3_aa: CASSLVAGGGYTF
v_call: TRBV6-5; cdr3_aa: CASSRDFSSSYEQYF
v_call: TRBV30; cdr3_aa: CAWSGPSSTDTQYF
v_call: TRBV27; cdr3_aa: CASSFRGNEQFF
v_call: TRBV7-9; cdr3_aa: CASSSGSGTDTQYF
v_call: TRBV19; cdr3_aa: CASSPRNGGNSPLHF
v_call: TRBV12-5; cdr3_aa: CASGPTTREQYF
v_call: TRBV6-5; cdr3_aa: CASTKRDSNTDTQYF
v_call: TRBV24-1; cdr3_aa: CATSDLGRGNEQYF
v_call: TRBV5-1; cdr3_aa: CASSLGLAGGREQYF
v_call: TRBV5-1; cdr3_aa: CASIPSTGGNYGYTF
v_call: TRBV19; cdr3_aa: CASRPSPIRDIVNTEAFF
v_call: TRBV5-4; cdr3_aa: CASSPHGITDTQYF
v_call: TRBV2; cdr3_aa: CASRETSGGWTDTQYF
v_call: TRBV12-5; cdr3_aa: CASGPRTGQETQYF
v_call: TRBV10-3; cdr3_aa: CAIRRDPRSYEQYF
v_call: TRBV2; cdr3_aa: CASSELQQGYQPQHF
v_call: TRBV10-3; cdr3_aa: CAISELAGSGYNEQFF
v_call: TRBV3-1/TRBV3-2; cdr3_aa: CASSQDPGTASDEQYF
v_call: TRBV27; cdr3_aa: CASSYQGTDTQYF
v_call: TRBV15; cdr3_aa: CATSRDYYYEQYF
v_call: TRBV5-6; cdr3_aa: CASSLGGDNEQFF
v_call: TRBV5-1; cdr3_aa: CASTSGGTGELFF
v_call: TRBV19; cdr3_aa: CASSIKGGVGNTIYF
v_call: TRBV12-3/TRBV12-4; cdr3_aa: CASLSGGETQYF
v_call: TRBV14; cdr3_aa: CASSQRIASGRRLFF
v_call: TRBV4-2; cdr3_aa: CASSHGGHAGRGGYTF